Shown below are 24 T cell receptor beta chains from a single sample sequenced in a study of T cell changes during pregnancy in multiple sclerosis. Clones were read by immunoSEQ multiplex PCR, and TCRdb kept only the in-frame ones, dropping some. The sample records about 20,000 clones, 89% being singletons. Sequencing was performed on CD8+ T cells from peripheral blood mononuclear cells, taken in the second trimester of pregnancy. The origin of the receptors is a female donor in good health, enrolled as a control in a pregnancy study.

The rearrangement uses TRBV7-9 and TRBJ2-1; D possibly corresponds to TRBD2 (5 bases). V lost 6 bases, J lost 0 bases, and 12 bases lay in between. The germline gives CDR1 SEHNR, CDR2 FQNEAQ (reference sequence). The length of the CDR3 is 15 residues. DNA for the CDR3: TGTGCCAGCAGTCATAGCGAGAGCTCCTACAATGAGCAGTTCTTC. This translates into CASSHSESSYNEQFF. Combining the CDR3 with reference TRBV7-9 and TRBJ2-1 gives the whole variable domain DTGVSQNPRHKITKRGQNVTFRCDPISEHNRLYWYRQTLGQGPEFLTYFQNEAQLEKSRLLSDRFSAERPKGSFSTLEIQRTEQGDSAMYLCASSHSESSYNEQFFGPGTRLTVL.

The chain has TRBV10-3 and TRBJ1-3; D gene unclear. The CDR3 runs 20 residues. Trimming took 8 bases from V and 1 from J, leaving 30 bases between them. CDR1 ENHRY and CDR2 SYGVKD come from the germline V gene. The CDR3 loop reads CAIFRLIGGWRSFSGNTIYF. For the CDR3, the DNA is TGTGCCATCTTCCGGCTGATTGGTGGGTGGAGGTCGTTTTCTGGAAACACCATATATTTT.

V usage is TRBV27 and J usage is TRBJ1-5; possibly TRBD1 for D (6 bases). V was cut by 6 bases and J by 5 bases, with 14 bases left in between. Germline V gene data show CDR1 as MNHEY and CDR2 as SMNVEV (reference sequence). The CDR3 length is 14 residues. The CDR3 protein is CASRPTGGYQPQHF. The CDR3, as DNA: TGTGCCAGCAGACCGACAGGTGGGTATCAGCCCCAGCATTTT.

The CDR3 sequence is CASSYGPSGEAFF. Here the CDR3 DNA reads TGTGCCAGCAGTTACGGCCCTAGCGGGGAAGCTTTCTTT. J is TRBJ1-1 and V is TRBV6-5; D unresolved. Germline CDR1 reads MNHEY; CDR2 reads SVGAGI. V shed 2 bases and J shed 8 bases, with 12 bases lying between them. The CDR3 runs to 13 residues.

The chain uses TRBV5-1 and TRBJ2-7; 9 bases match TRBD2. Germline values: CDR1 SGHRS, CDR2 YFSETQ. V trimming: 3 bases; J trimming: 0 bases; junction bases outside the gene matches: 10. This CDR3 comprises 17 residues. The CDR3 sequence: CASSWEGAGGSSYEQYF. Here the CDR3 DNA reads TGCGCCAGCAGCTGGGAAGGAGCGGGGGGAAGCTCCTACGAGCAGTACTTC.

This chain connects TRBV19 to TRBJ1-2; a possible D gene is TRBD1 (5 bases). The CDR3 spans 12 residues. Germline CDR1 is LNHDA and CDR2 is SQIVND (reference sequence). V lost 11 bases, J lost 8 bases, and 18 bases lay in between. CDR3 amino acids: CACASQGWGYTF. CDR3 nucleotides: TGTGCCTGCGCATCTCAGGGTTGGGGCTACACCTTC.

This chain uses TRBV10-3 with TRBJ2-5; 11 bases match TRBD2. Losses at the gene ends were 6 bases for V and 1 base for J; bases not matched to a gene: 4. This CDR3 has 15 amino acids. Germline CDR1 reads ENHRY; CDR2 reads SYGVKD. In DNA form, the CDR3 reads TGTGCCATCAGCCCCGGGACTAGCGGCCAAGAGACCCAGTACTTC. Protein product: CAISPGTSGQETQYF.

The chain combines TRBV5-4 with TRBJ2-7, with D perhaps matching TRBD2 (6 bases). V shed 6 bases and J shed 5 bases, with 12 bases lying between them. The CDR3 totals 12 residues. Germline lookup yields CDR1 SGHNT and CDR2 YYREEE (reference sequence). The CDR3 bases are TGTGCCAGCACCTCCGGGGGTGACGAGCAGTACTTC. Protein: CASTSGGDEQYF.

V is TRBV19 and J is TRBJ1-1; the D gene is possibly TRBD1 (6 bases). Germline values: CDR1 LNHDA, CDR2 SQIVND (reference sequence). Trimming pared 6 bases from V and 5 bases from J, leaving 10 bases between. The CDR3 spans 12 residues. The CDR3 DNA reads TGTGCCAGTAGCAGGGGTTTTACTGAAGCTTTCTTT. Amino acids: CASSRGFTEAFF.

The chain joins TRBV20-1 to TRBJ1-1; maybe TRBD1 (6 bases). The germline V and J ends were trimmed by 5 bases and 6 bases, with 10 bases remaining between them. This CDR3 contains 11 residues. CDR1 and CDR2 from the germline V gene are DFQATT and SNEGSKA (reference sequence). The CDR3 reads CSAPGTPEAFF. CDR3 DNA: TGCAGTGCTCCTGGGACACCTGAAGCTTTCTTT.

Here the CDR3 DNA reads TGTGCCAGCAGTACTAGGACAGGTGAAGCTTTCTTT. This encodes CASSTRTGEAFF. This rearrangement joins TRBV27 to TRBJ1-1; 7 bases line up with TRBD1. The CDR3 length is 12 residues. V was pared by 5 bases and J by 7 bases, with 4 bases of the junction left unmatched. The germline CDR1 and CDR2 sequences are MNHEY and SMNVEV (reference sequence).

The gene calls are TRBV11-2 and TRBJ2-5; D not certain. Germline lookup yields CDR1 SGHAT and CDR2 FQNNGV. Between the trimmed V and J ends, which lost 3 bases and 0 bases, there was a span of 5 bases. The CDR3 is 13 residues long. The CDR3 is CASSFNYQETQYF. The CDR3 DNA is TGTGCCAGCAGCTTTAATTACCAAGAGACCCAGTACTTC.

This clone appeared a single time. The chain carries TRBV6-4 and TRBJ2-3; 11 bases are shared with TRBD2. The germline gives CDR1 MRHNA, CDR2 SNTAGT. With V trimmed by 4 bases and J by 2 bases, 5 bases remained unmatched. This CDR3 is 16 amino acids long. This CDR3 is CASSVASGGHTDTQYF. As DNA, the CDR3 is TGTGCCAGCAGTGTTGCTAGCGGGGGGCACACAGATACGCAGTATTTT.

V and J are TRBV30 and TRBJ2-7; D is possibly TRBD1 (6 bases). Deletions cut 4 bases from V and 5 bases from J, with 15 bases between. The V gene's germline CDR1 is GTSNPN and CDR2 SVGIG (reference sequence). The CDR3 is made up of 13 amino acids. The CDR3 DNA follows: TGTGCCTGGAACACCGGGACACTCGACGAGCAGTACTTC. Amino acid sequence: CAWNTGTLDEQYF.

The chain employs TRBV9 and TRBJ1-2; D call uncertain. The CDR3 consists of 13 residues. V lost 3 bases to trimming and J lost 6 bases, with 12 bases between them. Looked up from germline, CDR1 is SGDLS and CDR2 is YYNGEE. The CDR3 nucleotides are TGTGCCAGCAGCGAGTGGAGACGCGATGGCTACACCTTC. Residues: CASSEWRRDGYTF.

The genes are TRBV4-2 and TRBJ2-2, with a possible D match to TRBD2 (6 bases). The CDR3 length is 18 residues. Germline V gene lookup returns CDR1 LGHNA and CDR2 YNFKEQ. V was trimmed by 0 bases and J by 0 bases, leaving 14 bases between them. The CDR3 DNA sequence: TGTGCCAGCAGCCAAGATCTTAGCGGACTTCCGAACACCGGGGAGCTGTTTTTT. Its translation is CASSQDLSGLPNTGELFF.

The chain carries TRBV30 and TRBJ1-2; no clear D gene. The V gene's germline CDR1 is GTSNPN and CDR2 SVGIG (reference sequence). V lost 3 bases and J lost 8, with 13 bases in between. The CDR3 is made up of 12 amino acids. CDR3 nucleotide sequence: TGTGCCTGGAGAGTGCGACCAGGCGGCTACACCTTC. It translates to CAWRVRPGGYTF.

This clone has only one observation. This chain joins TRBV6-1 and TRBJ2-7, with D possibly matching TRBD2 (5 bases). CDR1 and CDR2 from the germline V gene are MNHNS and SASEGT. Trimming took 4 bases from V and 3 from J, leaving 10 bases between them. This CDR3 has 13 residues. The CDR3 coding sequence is TGTGCCAGCAGTGTGGCAGGACTCTACGAGCAGTACTTC. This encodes CASSVAGLYEQYF.

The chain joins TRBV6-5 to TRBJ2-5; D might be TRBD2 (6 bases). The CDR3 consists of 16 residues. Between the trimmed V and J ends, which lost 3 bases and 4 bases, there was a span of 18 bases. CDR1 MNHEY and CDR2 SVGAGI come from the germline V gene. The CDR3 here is CASSYGREVEGETQYF. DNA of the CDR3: TGTGCCAGCAGTTATGGTAGGGAGGTTGAGGGAGAGACCCAGTACTTC.

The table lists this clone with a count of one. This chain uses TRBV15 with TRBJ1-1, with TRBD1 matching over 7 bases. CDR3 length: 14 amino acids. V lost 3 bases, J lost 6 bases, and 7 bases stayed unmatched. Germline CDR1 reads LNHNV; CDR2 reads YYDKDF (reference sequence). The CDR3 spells CATSRDRIGSEAFF. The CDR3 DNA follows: TGTGCCACCAGCAGGGACAGGATCGGGTCTGAAGCTTTCTTT.

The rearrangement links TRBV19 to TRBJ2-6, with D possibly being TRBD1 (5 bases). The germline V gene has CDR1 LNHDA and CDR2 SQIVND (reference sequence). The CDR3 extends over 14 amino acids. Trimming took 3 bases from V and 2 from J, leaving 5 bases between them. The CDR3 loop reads CASSMGPGANVLTF. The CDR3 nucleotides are TGTGCCAGTAGTATGGGGCCTGGGGCCAACGTCCTGACTTTC.

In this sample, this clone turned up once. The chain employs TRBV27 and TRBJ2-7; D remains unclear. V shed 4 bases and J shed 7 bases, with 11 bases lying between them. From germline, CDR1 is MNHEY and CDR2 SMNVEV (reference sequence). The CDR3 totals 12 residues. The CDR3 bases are TGTGCCAGCAGTTCCTCTCTGCGAGAGCAGTACTTC. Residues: CASSSSLREQYF.

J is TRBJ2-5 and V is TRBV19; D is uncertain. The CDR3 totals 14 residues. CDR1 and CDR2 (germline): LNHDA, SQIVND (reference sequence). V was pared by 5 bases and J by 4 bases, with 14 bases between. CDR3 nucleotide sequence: TGTGCCAGTAGTGGGTCAGGTCCAGGAGAGACCCAGTACTTC. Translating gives CASSGSGPGETQYF.

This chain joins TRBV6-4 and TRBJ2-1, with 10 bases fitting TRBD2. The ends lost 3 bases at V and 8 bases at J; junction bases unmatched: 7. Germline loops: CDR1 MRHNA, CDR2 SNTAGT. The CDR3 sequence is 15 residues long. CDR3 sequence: CASSDKSGGADEQFF. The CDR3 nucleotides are TGTGCCAGCAGTGATAAGAGCGGGGGGGCCGATGAGCAGTTCTTC.